The TCR beta chain under discussion was sequenced for a study of T cell responses to AZD1222 COVID-19 vaccine. Study context: Pooled in the analysis were second doses at about 4 or about 12 weeks.

This clone came up once. The antigen is not known. The table came from immunoSEQ multiplex PCR; TCRdb's copy has only in-frame clones and leaves some out. There are roughly 75,000 clones in the sample; roughly 84% occur only once, and 8% to 10% lies in the top ten. Germline V lookup: CDR1 SGHAT, CDR2 FQNNGV. Trimming stripped 4 bases from V and 4 bases from J, with 14 bases between. CDR3 length: 15 amino acids. Broader study findings: Reports say nearly half of spike-specific TCRs go after unmutated variant regions. Rises in breadth and depth of Spike-specific TCRs came after two AZD1222 doses. White British ancestry dominated among donors, who included more females, and clonal diversity was possibly underestimated.

The sequences come from peripheral blood, collected on day 0 of AZD1222 vaccination. V and J are TRBV11-2 and TRBJ1-3, with D perhaps matching TRBD1 (5 bases). This sequence originates from an adult in good health. The CDR3 is CASSWGGGSGNTIYF. CDR3 bases: TGTGCCAGCAGCTGGGGGGGTGGAAGCGGAAACACCATATATTTT.